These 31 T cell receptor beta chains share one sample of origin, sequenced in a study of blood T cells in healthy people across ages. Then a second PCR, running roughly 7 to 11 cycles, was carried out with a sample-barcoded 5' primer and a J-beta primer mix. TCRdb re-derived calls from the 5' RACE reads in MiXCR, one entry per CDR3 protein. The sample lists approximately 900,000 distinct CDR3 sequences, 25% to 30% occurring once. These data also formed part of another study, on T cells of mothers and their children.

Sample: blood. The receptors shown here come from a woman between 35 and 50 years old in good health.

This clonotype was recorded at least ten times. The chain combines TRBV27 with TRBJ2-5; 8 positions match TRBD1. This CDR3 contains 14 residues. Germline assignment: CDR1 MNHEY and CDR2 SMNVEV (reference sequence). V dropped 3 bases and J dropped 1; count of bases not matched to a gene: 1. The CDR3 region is CASSFRGLQETQYF. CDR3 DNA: TGTGCCAGCAGTTTCAGGGGGCTCCAAGAGACCCAGTACTTC.

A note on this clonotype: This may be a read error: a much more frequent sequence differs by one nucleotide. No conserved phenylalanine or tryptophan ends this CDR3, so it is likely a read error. CDR3 in amino acids: CASSKRTGSTDTQYC. The CDR3 region has the DNA TGTGCTAGCAGCAAGAGGACAGGGAGCACAGATACGCAGTATTGT. The chain recombines TRBV7-7 with TRBJ2-3; 8 bases line up with TRBD1. Per the germline V gene, CDR1 is SSHAT and CDR2 is FNYEAQ (reference sequence). The CDR3 extends over 15 amino acids.

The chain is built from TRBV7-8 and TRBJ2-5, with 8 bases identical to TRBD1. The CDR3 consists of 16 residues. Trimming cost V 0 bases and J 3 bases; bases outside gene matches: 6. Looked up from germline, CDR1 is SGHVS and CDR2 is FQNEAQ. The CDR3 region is CASSLARAGGKETQYF. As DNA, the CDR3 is TGTGCCAGCAGCTTAGCGCGGGCAGGGGGCAAAGAGACCCAGTACTTC.

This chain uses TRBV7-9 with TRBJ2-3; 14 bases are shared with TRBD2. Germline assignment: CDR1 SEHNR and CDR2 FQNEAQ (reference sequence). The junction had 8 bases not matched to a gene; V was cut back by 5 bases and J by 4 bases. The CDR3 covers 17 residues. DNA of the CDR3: TGTGCCAGCAGCAGGACTAGCGGGGGGCAGGGCGCAGATACGCAGTATTTT. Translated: CASSRTSGGQGADTQYF.

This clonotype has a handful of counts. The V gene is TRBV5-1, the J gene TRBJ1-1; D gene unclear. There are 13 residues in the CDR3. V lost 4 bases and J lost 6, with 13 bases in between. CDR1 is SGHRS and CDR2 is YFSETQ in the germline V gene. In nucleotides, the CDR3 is TGCGCCAGCAGCCCCGTTCCGTACGCTGAAGCTTTCTTT. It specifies CASSPVPYAEAFF.

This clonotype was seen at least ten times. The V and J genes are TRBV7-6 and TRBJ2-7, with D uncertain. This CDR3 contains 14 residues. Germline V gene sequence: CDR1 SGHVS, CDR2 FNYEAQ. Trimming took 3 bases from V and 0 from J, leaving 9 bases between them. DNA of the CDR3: TGTGCCAGCAGCTTGGGCCATAACTCCTACGAGCAGTACTTC. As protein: CASSLGHNSYEQYF. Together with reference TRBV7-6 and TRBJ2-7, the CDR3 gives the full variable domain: GAGVSQSPRYKVTKRGQDVALRCDPISGHVSLYWYRQALGQGPEFLTYFNYEAQQDKSGLPNDRFSAERPEGSISTLTIQRTEQRDSAMYRCASSLGHNSYEQYFGPGTRLTVT.

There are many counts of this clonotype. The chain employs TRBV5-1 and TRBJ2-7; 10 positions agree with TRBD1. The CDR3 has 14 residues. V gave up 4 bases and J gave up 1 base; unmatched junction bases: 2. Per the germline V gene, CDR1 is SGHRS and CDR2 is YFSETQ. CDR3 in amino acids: CASSGGQGSYEQYF. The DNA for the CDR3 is TGCGCCAGCAGCGGGGGACAGGGGTCCTACGAGCAGTACTTC.

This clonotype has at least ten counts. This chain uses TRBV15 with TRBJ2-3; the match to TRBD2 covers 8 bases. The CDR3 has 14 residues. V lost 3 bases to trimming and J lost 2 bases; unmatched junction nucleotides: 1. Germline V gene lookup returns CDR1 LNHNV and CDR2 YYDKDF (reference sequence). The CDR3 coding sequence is TGTGCCACCAGCAGCGGGGGGGCCACAGATACGCAGTATTTT. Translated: CATSSGGATDTQYF. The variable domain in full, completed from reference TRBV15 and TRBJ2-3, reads DAMVIQNPRYQVTQFGKPVTLSCSQTLNHNVMYWYQQKSSQAPKLLFHYYDKDFNNEADTPDNFQSRRPNTSFCFLDIRSPGLGDTAMYLCATSSGGATDTQYFGPGTRLTVL.

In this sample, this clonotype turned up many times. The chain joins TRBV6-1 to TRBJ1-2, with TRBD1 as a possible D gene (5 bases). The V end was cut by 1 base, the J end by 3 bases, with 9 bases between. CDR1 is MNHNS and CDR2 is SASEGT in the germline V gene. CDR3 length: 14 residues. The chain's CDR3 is CASSEVDSDYGYTF. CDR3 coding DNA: TGTGCCAGCAGTGAAGTCGACAGTGACTATGGCTACACCTTC.

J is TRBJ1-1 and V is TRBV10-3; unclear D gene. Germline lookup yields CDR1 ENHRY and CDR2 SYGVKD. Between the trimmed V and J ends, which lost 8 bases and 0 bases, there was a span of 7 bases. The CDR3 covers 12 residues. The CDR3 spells CAIASLNTEAFF. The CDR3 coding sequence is TGTGCCATCGCCTCATTGAACACTGAAGCTTTCTTT.

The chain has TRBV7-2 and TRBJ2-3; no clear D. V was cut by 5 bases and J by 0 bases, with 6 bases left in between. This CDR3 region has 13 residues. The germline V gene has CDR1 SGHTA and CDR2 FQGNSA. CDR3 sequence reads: CASSQYSTDTQYF. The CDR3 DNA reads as TGTGCCAGCAGCCAGTACAGCACAGATACGCAGTATTTT.

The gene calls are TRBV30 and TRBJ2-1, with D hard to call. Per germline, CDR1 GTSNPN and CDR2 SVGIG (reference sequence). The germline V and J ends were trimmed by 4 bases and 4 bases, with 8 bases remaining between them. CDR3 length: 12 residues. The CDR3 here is CAWNSIYNEQFF. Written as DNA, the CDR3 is TGTGCCTGGAACTCAATTTACAATGAGCAGTTCTTC.

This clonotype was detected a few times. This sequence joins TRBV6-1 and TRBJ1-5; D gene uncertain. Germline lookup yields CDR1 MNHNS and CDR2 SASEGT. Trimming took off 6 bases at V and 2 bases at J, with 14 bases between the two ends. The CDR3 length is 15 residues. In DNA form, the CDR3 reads TGTGCCAGCAGCCTGAAGCCTAACGGCAATCAGCCCCAGCATTTT. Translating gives CASSLKPNGNQPQHF.

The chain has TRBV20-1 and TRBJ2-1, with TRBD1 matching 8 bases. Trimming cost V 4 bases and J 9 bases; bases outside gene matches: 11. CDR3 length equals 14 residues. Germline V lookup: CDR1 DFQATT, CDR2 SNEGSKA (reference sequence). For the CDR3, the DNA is TGCAGTGCTACGACAGGGGCAATCATGGGTGAGCAGTTCTTC. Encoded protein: CSATTGAIMGEQFF.

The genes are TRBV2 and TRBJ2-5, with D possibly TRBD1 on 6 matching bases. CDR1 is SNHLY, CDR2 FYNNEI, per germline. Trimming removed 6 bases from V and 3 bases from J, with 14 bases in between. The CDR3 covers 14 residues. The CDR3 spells CASREQGLEETQYF. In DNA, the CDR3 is TGTGCCAGCAGGGAGCAGGGGCTGGAAGAGACCCAGTACTTC.

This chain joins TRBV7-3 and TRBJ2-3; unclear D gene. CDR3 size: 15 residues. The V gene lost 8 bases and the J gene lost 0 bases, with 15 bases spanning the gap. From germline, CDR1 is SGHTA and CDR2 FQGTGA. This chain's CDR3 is CASSLGWQSTDTQYF. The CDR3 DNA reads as TGTGCCAGCTCGTTGGGTTGGCAGAGCACAGATACGCAGTATTTT.

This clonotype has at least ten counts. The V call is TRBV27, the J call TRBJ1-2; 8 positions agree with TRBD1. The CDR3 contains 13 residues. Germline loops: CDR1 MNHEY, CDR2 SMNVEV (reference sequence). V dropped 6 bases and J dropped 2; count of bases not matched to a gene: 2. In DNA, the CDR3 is TGTGCCAGCAGGGGACAGGTGAACTATGGCTACACCTTC. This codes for CASRGQVNYGYTF.

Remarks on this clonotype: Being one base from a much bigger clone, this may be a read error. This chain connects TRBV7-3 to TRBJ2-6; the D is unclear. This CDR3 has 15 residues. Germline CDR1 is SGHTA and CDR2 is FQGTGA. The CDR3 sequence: CASSLAPPGTNVLTF. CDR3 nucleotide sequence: TGTGCCAGCAGCTTAGCCCCGCCTGGGACCAACGTCCTGACTTTC.

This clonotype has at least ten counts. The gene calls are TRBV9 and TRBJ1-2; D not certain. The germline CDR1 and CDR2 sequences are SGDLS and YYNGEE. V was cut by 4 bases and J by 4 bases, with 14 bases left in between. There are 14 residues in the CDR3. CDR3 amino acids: CASSPTRYSYGYTF. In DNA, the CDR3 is TGTGCCAGCAGCCCCACTCGGTATAGCTATGGCTACACCTTC.

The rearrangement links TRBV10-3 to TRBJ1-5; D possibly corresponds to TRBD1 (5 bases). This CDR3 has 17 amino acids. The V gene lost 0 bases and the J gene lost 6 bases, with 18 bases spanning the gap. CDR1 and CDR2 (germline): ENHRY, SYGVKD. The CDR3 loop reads CAISESMGLLQGQPQHF. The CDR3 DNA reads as TGTGCCATCAGTGAGTCGATGGGGCTGCTGCAAGGTCAGCCCCAGCATTTT.

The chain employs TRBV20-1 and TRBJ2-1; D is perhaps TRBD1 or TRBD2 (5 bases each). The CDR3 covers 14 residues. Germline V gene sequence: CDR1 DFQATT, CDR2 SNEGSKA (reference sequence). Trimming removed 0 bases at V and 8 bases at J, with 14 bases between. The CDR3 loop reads CSAREPGRNDEQFF. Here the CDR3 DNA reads TGCAGTGCTAGAGAACCGGGACGTAACGATGAGCAGTTCTTC.

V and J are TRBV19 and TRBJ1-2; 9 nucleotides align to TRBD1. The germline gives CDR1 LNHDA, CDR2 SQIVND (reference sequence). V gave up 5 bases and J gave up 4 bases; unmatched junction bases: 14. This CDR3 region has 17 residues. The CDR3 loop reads CASSPLGGQGLSYGYTF. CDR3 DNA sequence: TGTGCCAGTAGTCCCCTCGGAGGACAGGGGCTCAGCTATGGCTACACCTTC.

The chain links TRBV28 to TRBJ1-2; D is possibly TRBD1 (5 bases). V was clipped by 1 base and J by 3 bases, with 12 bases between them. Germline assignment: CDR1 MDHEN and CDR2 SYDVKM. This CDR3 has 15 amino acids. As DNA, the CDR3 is TGTGCCAGCAGTTTATTTAGGGAAGGGGACTATGGCTACACCTTC. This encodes CASSLFREGDYGYTF.

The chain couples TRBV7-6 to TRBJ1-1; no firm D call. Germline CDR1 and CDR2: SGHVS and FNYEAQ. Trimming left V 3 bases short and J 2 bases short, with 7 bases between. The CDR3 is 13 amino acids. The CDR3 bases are TGTGCCAGCAGCTTTAACAGCAACACTGAAGCTTTCTTT. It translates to CASSFNSNTEAFF.

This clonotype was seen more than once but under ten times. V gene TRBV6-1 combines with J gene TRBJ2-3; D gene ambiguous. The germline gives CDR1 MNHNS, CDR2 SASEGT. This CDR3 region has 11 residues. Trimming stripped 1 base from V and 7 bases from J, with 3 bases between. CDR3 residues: CASSEEYTQYF. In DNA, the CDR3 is TGTGCCAGCAGTGAAGAATATACGCAGTATTTT.

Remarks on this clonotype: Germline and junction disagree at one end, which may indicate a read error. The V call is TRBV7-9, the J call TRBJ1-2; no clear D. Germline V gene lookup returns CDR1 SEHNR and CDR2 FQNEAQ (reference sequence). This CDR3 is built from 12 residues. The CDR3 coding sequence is TGTGCCAGCAGCTTAGGTGACTATGGCTACGCCTTC. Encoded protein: CASSLGDYGYAF.

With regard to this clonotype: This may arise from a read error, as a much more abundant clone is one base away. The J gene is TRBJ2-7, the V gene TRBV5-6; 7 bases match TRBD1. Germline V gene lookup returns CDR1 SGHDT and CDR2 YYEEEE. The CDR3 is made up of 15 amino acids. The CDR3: CASSHPTGDTYEQDF. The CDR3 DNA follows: TGTGCCAGCAGCCACCCAACAGGGGATACCTACGAGCAGGACTTC.

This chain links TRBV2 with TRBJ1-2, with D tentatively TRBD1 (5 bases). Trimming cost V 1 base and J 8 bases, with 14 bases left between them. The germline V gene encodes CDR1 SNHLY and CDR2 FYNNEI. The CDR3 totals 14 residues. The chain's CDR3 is CASSEDRRAWGYTF. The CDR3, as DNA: TGTGCCAGCAGTGAAGACAGGAGGGCGTGGGGCTACACCTTC. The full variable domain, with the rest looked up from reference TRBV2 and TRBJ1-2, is EPEVTQTPSHQVTQMGQEVILRCVPISNHLYFYWYRQILGQKVEFLVSFYNNEISEKSEIFDDQFSVERPDGSNFTLKIRSTKLEDSAMYFCASSEDRRAWGYTFGSGTRLTVV.

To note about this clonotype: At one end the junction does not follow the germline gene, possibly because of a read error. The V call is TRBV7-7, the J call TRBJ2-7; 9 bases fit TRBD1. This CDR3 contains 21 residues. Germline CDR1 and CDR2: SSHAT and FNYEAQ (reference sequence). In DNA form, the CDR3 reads TGTGCTAGCAGCTTAGCTTCCCGGGACAGGGTTTCCCCACGCTCCTACAATGAGCAGTACTTC. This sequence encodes CASSLASRDRVSPRSYNEQYF.

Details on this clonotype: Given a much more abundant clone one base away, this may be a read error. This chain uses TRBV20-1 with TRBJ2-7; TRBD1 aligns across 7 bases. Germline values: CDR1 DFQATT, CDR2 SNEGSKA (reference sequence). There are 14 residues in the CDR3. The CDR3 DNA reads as TGCAGTGCTGGAGAAGAGACAGGGTTCCGCGAGCAGTACTTC. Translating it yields CSAGEETGFREQYF.

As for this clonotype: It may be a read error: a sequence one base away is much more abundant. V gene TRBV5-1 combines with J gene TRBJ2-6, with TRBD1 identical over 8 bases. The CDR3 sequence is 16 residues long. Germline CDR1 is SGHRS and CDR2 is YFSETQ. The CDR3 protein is CASSLTAGGGANALTF. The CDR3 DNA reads TGCGCCAGCAGCTTGACGGCAGGGGGCGGGGCCAACGCCCTGACTTTC.